The 19 T cell receptor beta chains reported below all come from one sample, sequenced in a study of T cells in Graves' hyperthyroidism and ophthalmopathy. Authors of the study amplified TCR beta CDR3 regions from RNA transcripts. In the first-round RT-PCR of the TCR CDR3, the HTBI primer set was used. TCRdb re-called the multiplex PCR reads through MiXCR, storing one row per CDR3 protein. Of more than 600,000 distinct CDR3 sequences detected, approximately 16% appear once; the ten largest clones hold around 8.1%. Sequences were obtained from blood. The receptors derive from a man aged 18 to 29 with Graves' hyperthyroidism.

This chain connects TRBV3-1 to TRBJ2-7, with TRBD2 as a possible D gene (5 bases). The CDR3 is 15 residues long. V dropped 3 bases and J dropped 1 base, with 13 bases sitting between them. CDR1 is LGHDT and CDR2 is YNNKEL in the germline V gene (reference sequence). The chain's CDR3 is CASSQGATVSYEQYF. The CDR3 DNA reads TGTGCCAGCAGCCAGGGAGCAACCGTTTCCTACGAGCAGTACTTC.

This clonotype was seen ten or more times. Its ends do not fully match the called genes, so a read error is possible. The genes are TRBV5-1 and TRBJ2-1; 11 nucleotides line up with TRBD1. Germline lookup yields CDR1 SGHRS and CDR2 YFSETQ. The CDR3 length is 14 residues. CDR3 bases: TGTGCCAGCAGTTTGGGGACAGGGGGTAATGAGCAGTTCTTC. This gives the protein CASSLGTGGNEQFF.

This clonotype was seen a handful of times. The J gene is TRBJ1-4, the V gene TRBV2; TRBD1 matches 9 bases. Germline CDR1 reads SNHLY; CDR2 reads FYNNEI. Trimming took 5 bases from V and 7 from J; bases not matched to a gene: 5. The CDR3 sequence is 14 residues long. The CDR3 DNA reads as TGTGCCAGCAGTACCGGGACAGGGACTGAAAAACTGTTTTTT. Amino acid sequence: CASSTGTGTEKLFF. Full variable domain (rest looked up from reference TRBV2 and TRBJ1-4): EPEVTQTPSHQVTQMGQEVILRCVPISNHLYFYWYRQILGQKVEFLVSFYNNEISEKSEIFDDQFSVERPDGSNFTLKIRSTKLEDSAMYFCASSTGTGTEKLFFGSGTQLSVL.

The rearrangement joins TRBV6-4 to TRBJ2-1; 16 bases map to TRBD2. Trimming at V came to 6 bases and at J to 9 bases, leaving 8 bases not matched to a gene. CDR1 is MRHNA, CDR2 SNTAGT, per germline. CDR3 length equals 16 residues. The CDR3 nucleotides read TGTGCCAGCAGCCGCGGGACTAGCGGGAGGGTACGTGAGCAGTTCTTC. Protein product: CASSRGTSGRVREQFF.

The chain employs TRBV20-1 and TRBJ1-3, with a possible D match to TRBD1 (5 bases). V dropped 6 bases and J dropped 2 bases, with 8 bases sitting between them. The V gene's germline CDR1 is DFQATT and CDR2 SNEGSKA (reference sequence). CDR3 length: 12 amino acids. The CDR3 DNA is TGCAGTGCCGGGACGGCTGGAAACACCATATATTTT. Its translation is CSAGTAGNTIYF.

The V gene is TRBV5-5, the J gene TRBJ2-6; TRBD1 matches at 7 bases. Unmatched junction bases numbered 10, after V lost 3 bases and J lost 4 bases. CDR1 is SGHKS and CDR2 is YYEKEE in the germline V gene (reference sequence). CDR3 length: 17 amino acids. This chain's CDR3 is CASSWDSLPGGANVLTF. The DNA of the CDR3 is TGTGCCAGCAGCTGGGACAGCCTCCCGGGGGGGGCCAACGTCCTGACTTTC.

In its sample, this clonotype was seen many times. The J gene is TRBJ2-7, the V gene TRBV2; 10 bases are shared with TRBD2. After removal of 6 bases from V and 2 bases from J, the junction contained 13 bases not matched to a gene. The germline gives CDR1 SNHLY, CDR2 FYNNEI. The CDR3 has 17 residues. In nucleotides, the CDR3 is TGTGCCAGCAGACGGACTAGCGGTAATAACCCGACCTACGAGCAGTACTTC. It translates to CASRRTSGNNPTYEQYF.

This chain uses TRBV28 with TRBJ2-1, with 9 bases identical to TRBD2. J was trimmed by 4 bases and V by 8 bases; bases with no gene match: 15. CDR1 and CDR2 from the germline V gene are MDHEN and SYDVKM. This CDR3 region has 17 residues. In DNA, the CDR3 is TGTGCCAGCGAGGGACCTAGCGGGAAAAATCGATACAATGAGCAGTTCTTC. Translating gives CASEGPSGKNRYNEQFF.

This clonotype occurred many times. V gene TRBV2 combines with J gene TRBJ1-1, with D possibly matching TRBD1 (5 bases). CDR1 SNHLY and CDR2 FYNNEI come from the germline V gene. The V end was cut by 8 bases, the J end by 1 base, with 14 bases between. This CDR3 is built from 14 residues. The CDR3 sequence is CASRKGRENTEAFF. The CDR3 nucleotides are TGTGCCAGCCGAAAGGGACGGGAGAACACTGAAGCTTTCTTT.

This clonotype has a count of ten or more. CDR3 sequence (DNA): TGTGCCAGCAGCCCCCAGACAACGAATGAGCAGTTCTTC. Its translation is CASSPQTTNEQFF. The chain uses TRBV3-1 and TRBJ2-1, with D uncertain. In germline, CDR1 is LGHDT, CDR2 YNNKEL (reference sequence). This CDR3 is 13 amino acids long. Trimming left V 4 bases short and J 7 bases short, with 11 bases between.

As for this clonotype: A much bigger clone sits one base away, suggesting this may be a read error. Written as DNA, the CDR3 is TGTGCCAGCAGCTTAAGGGATGGAGGGGGCGAAGGGGAGGCCCAGTACTTC. It is translated as CASSLRDGGGEGEAQYF. V gene TRBV7-2 combines with J gene TRBJ2-5, with D perhaps TRBD1 (7 bases). From germline, CDR1 is SGHTA and CDR2 FQGNSA. There are 17 residues in the CDR3. Deletions cut 2 bases from V and 9 bases from J, with 25 bases between.

Ten or more counts support this clonotype. CDR3 protein: CASSFDRVNDEQFF. CDR3 coding DNA: TGTGCCAGCAGTTTTGACAGGGTCAACGATGAGCAGTTCTTC. The chain joins TRBV28 to TRBJ2-1; TRBD1 matches 7 bases. V was clipped by 3 bases and J by 8 bases; unmatched bases: 7. This CDR3 has 14 residues. From germline, CDR1 is MDHEN and CDR2 SYDVKM.

This clonotype came up many times. The CDR3 DNA sequence: TGTGCCAGCAGTAAACTAGCGGGAGGTAGCAATGAGCAGTTCTTC. Translation: CASSKLAGGSNEQFF. The chain employs TRBV2 and TRBJ2-1; 12 bases line up with TRBD2. Germline values: CDR1 SNHLY, CDR2 FYNNEI. J lost 6 bases, V lost 5 bases, and 5 bases had no gene match. There are 15 residues in the CDR3.

This clonotype was detected ten times or more. The J gene is TRBJ2-5, the V gene TRBV29-1; a weak D match, TRBD2 (6 bases). The CDR3 sequence is 17 residues long. Germline CDR1 reads SQVTM; CDR2 reads ANQGSEA. V was clipped by 6 bases and J by 2 bases, with 25 bases between them. This CDR3 is CSVTGTVETSHQETQYF. The DNA of the CDR3 is TGCAGCGTGACCGGGACGGTGGAGACTAGTCATCAAGAGACCCAGTACTTC.

The chain uses TRBV27 and TRBJ2-7; TRBD2 agrees at 7 bases. V lost 6 bases, J lost 5 bases, and 10 bases stayed unmatched. The CDR3 is made up of 14 amino acids. Germline assignment: CDR1 MNHEY and CDR2 SMNVEV (reference sequence). CDR3 sequence: CASSPNSGRHEQYF. The DNA of the CDR3 is TGTGCCAGCAGCCCCAATTCCGGGAGGCACGAGCAGTACTTC.

This clonotype was detected only a few times. The chain recombines TRBV20-1 with TRBJ2-1, with TRBD1 matching 9 bases. Germline trimming cut 2 bases from V and 5 bases from J; bases unmatched to any gene: 7. The germline V gene encodes CDR1 DFQATT and CDR2 SNEGSKA (reference sequence). CDR3 length: 15 amino acids. This CDR3 reads CSARRGQGIDNEQFF. DNA of the CDR3: TGCAGTGCTAGAAGAGGACAGGGGATTGACAATGAGCAGTTCTTC.

V gene TRBV10-3 combines with J gene TRBJ2-3; the match to TRBD2 covers 8 bases. Germline-derived CDR1 and CDR2 are ENHRY and SYGVKD. Trimming cost V 6 bases and J 5 bases; bases outside gene matches: 7. The CDR3 runs to 14 residues. CDR3 sequence: CAIRWAGGEDTQYF. The CDR3 DNA follows: TGTGCCATCAGGTGGGCGGGAGGAGAAGATACGCAGTATTTT.

This clonotype was recorded a few times. V is TRBV19 and J is TRBJ2-2, with 11 bases aligning to TRBD2. The J segment lost 4 bases and the V segment lost 1 base, leaving 5 bases of the junction unmatched. Germline assignment: CDR1 LNHDA and CDR2 SQIVND (reference sequence). The CDR3 runs 17 residues. CDR3 loop: CASSIAASGRITGELFF. The CDR3 DNA reads TGTGCCAGTAGTATAGCGGCTAGCGGGAGGATCACCGGGGAGCTGTTTTTT. Full variable domain (rest looked up from reference TRBV19 and TRBJ2-2): DGGITQSPKYLFRKEGQNVTLSCEQNLNHDAMYWYRQDPGQGLRLIYYSQIVNDFQKGDIAEGYSVSREKKESFPLTVTSAQKNPTAFYLCASSIAASGRITGELFFGEGSRLTVL.

The J gene is TRBJ2-1, the V gene TRBV2; 8 nucleotides match TRBD2. Germline CDR1 and CDR2: SNHLY and FYNNEI. V dropped 2 bases and J dropped 3; count of bases not matched to a gene: 3. The CDR3 loop spans 15 amino acids. This chain's CDR3 is CASSERLAGYNEQFF. The CDR3 bases are TGTGCCAGCAGTGAACGGCTAGCGGGCTACAATGAGCAGTTCTTC.